This TCR beta chain was sequenced for a study of T cell responses to AZD1222 COVID-19 vaccine. Comment on this clone: Its antigen is undetermined.

Trimming removed 4 bases at V and 7 bases at J, with 15 bases between. Per the germline V gene, CDR1 is SGHRS and CDR2 is YFSETQ. This CDR3 has 14 residues. Study-wide results and limits: When two AZD1222 doses had been given, Spike-specific TCR breadth and depth rose. Repertoire sampling occurred only after the peak T cell response. Unmutated variant regions are reportedly the target of nearly half of TCRs that are spike-specific.

Here immunoSEQ multiplex PCR was the method, and the copy in TCRdb shows in-frame clones only, minus some. The profile covers about 220,000 clones, with more than 85% appearing a single time and around 1% taken by the ten largest. The V gene is TRBV5-1, the J gene TRBJ2-1, with TRBD1 as a possible D gene (7 bases). The sample was peripheral blood, taken on day 0 of MenACWY control vaccination. This receptor was obtained from an adult in good health. The CDR3: CASSGRTGGNEQFF. The CDR3 region has the DNA TGCGCCAGCAGCGGAAGGACAGGAGGGAATGAGCAGTTCTTC.